The 18 T cell receptor beta chains below come from one sample, sequenced in a study of T cell responses to AZD1222 COVID-19 vaccine. The method was immunoSEQ multiplex PCR; TCRdb's version includes in-frame clones alone and lacks a portion of them. The sample includes roughly 120,000 clones, 87% of them seen just once. Sample: peripheral blood, taken on day 0 of AZD1222 vaccination. The origin of the receptors is an adult in good health.

The chain recombines TRBV28 with TRBJ2-5, with TRBD2 matching 8 bases. Looked up from germline, CDR1 is MDHEN and CDR2 is SYDVKM. The CDR3 covers 14 residues. J lost 3 bases, V lost 3 bases, and 3 bases had no gene match. The chain's CDR3 is CASSFGGGKETQYF. CDR3 in DNA: TGTGCCAGCAGTTTTGGCGGGGGGAAAGAGACCCAGTACTTC.

The V and J genes are TRBV6-1 and TRBJ2-1, with 10 bases identical to TRBD2. The CDR3 is made up of 15 amino acids. V lost 1 base to trimming and J lost 9 bases; unmatched junction nucleotides: 6. Germline V lookup: CDR1 MNHNS, CDR2 SASEGT. The CDR3 DNA reads TGTGCCAGCAGTGAAGAGGTAGCGGGAGGTACTGAGCAGTTCTTC. This gives the protein CASSEEVAGGTEQFF.

This clone was observed once. The chain employs TRBV2 and TRBJ1-2; TRBD1 might be the D (6 bases). Germline lookup yields CDR1 SNHLY and CDR2 FYNNEI. The CDR3 length is 16 residues. With 5 bases removed from V and 3 bases from J, the gap between germline ends came to 19 bases. CDR3 coding DNA: TGTGCCAGCAGTTATCCTCGCGGAGGGGGGGACTATGGCTACACCTTC. It translates to CASSYPRGGGDYGYTF.

The chain is built from TRBV10-3 and TRBJ2-7; 10 positions match TRBD2. CDR1 and CDR2 (germline): ENHRY, SYGVKD. Losses at the gene ends were 6 bases for V and 6 bases for J; bases not matched to a gene: 8. This CDR3 is 14 amino acids long. The CDR3 reads CAIRGLAGAGEQYF. The CDR3 DNA is TGTGCCATCAGAGGTCTAGCGGGGGCAGGCGAGCAGTACTTC.

This sequence joins TRBV27 and TRBJ2-7, with 9 positions matching TRBD1. This CDR3 contains 13 residues. V gave up 6 bases and J gave up 4 bases; unmatched junction bases: 4. Germline V CDR1 and CDR2: MNHEY, SMNVEV (reference sequence). CDR3 in amino acids: CASRGTGLYEQYF. CDR3 coding DNA: TGTGCCAGCAGAGGGACAGGGCTATACGAGCAGTACTTC.

This CDR3 reads CASTSGQPYNEQFF. The CDR3 bases are TGTGCCAGCACATCGGGACAGCCATACAATGAGCAGTTCTTC. The chain recombines TRBV28 with TRBJ2-1, with TRBD1 matching 7 bases. Unmatched junction bases numbered 7, after V lost 7 bases and J lost 4 bases. CDR1 and CDR2 (germline): MDHEN, SYDVKM. The CDR3 consists of 14 residues.

This sequence joins TRBV27 and TRBJ1-4, with D unresolved. The germline CDR1 and CDR2 sequences are MNHEY and SMNVEV (reference sequence). The V and J ends lost 5 bases and 3 bases respectively, with 10 bases between them. This CDR3 region has 14 residues. DNA for the CDR3: TGTGCCAGCAGTACGAGGACTCCTAATGAAAAACTGTTTTTT. It specifies CASSTRTPNEKLFF.

The chain is built from TRBV3-1 (or the pseudogene TRBV3-2) and TRBJ2-7; D is possibly TRBD2 (5 bases). Germline V gene sequence: CDR1 LGHDT, CDR2 YNNKEL (reference sequence). Trimming removed 3 bases from V and 2 bases from J, with 11 bases in between. This CDR3 contains 14 residues. CDR3 coding DNA: TGTGCCAGCAGCCATGGGAGTACTACCTACGAGCAGTACTTC. This encodes CASSHGSTTYEQYF.

A single count supports this clone. The V and J genes are TRBV5-4 and TRBJ2-7, with TRBD1 matching over 7 bases. The J segment lost 2 bases and the V segment lost 4 bases, leaving 6 bases of the junction unmatched. CDR3 length: 14 residues. Germline V CDR1 and CDR2: SGHNT, YYREEE (reference sequence). The CDR3 loop reads CASSVRTGAYEQYF. DNA of the CDR3: TGTGCCAGCAGCGTGAGGACAGGAGCCTACGAGCAGTACTTC.

Ten or more counts support this clone. The V call is TRBV4-2, the J call TRBJ2-1; D perhaps matches TRBD2 (6 bases). CDR1 is LGHNA and CDR2 is YNFKEQ in the germline V gene. The CDR3 has 16 amino acids. Trimming removed 0 bases at V and 2 bases at J, with 11 bases between. CDR3 residues: CASSQDTGETYNEQFF. CDR3 coding DNA: TGTGCCAGCAGCCAAGATACGGGGGAGACCTACAATGAGCAGTTCTTC.

The chain couples TRBV5-8 to TRBJ1-5; D unresolved. The CDR3 loop spans 17 amino acids. Germline CDR1 SGHTS, CDR2 YDEGEE. V lost 1 base and J 5 bases, leaving 19 bases between the germline ends. The CDR3 sequence is CASSLTAMGSPDQPQHF. Here the CDR3 DNA reads TGTGCCAGCAGCTTGACGGCCATGGGCTCTCCCGATCAGCCCCAGCATTTT. Filled out from reference TRBV5-8 and TRBJ1-5, the complete variable domain reads EAGVTQSPTHLIKTRGQQATLRCSPISGHTSVYWYQQALGLGLQFLLWYDEGEERNRGNFPPRFSGRQFPNYSSELNVNALELEDSALYLCASSLTAMGSPDQPQHFGDGTRLSIL.

This chain joins TRBV19 and TRBJ1-5; unclear D gene. Germline V gene lookup returns CDR1 LNHDA and CDR2 SQIVND (reference sequence). V was pared by 6 bases and J by 11 bases, with 11 bases between. The CDR3 sequence is 11 residues long. The CDR3 here is CASRDRLTQHF. The DNA for the CDR3 is TGTGCCAGTAGGGACCGCTTAACCCAGCATTTT.

The V and J genes are TRBV30 and TRBJ2-5; D not certain. V lost 1 base, J lost 10 bases, and 19 bases lay in between. This CDR3 is 14 amino acids long. Germline CDR1 is GTSNPN and CDR2 is SVGIG (reference sequence). CDR3 coding DNA: TGTGCCTGGAGTGAGGGAATTGGGTGGAACGTCCAGTACTTC. It encodes CAWSEGIGWNVQYF.

The chain uses TRBV12-5 and TRBJ1-2; TRBD1 agrees at 7 bases. The V gene end was trimmed by 2 bases and the J gene end by 7 bases; junction bases not matched to a gene: 10. From germline, CDR1 is LGHNT and CDR2 FRNRAP. This CDR3 has 15 residues. CDR3 in amino acids: CASGLNVRGLGGYTF. The CDR3, as DNA: TGTGCTAGTGGTTTGAACGTGAGGGGGCTCGGTGGCTACACCTTC.

The CDR3 DNA reads TGTGCCAGCAGTGAAGCGCGGCAGGCGTTAAACCTTTTCAATCAGCCCCAGCATTTT. It codes for CASSEARQALNLFNQPQHF. The J gene is TRBJ1-5, the V gene TRBV6-1; unclear D gene. Looked up from germline, CDR1 is MNHNS and CDR2 is SASEGT. V shed 0 bases and J shed 3 bases, with 21 bases lying between them. This CDR3 is 19 amino acids long.

CDR3 coding DNA: TGTGCCAGCAGTGAACAGGACAGTTCACCCCTCCACTTT. It translates to CASSEQDSSPLHF. This chain uses TRBV25-1 with TRBJ1-6; a weak D match, TRBD1 (6 bases). The CDR3 is 13 residues long. Trimming removed 2 bases from V and 9 bases from J, with 8 bases in between. CDR1 is MGHDK, CDR2 SYGVNS, per germline.

This clone was found once. This chain links TRBV19 with TRBJ1-5; D ambiguous. The V end was cut by 1 base, the J end by 6 bases, with 10 bases between. The CDR3 length is 14 residues. CDR1 is LNHDA, CDR2 SQIVND, per germline (reference sequence). CDR3 region: CASSIVGGGQPQHF. The CDR3, as DNA: TGTGCCAGTAGTATAGTGGGAGGCGGTCAGCCCCAGCATTTT.

This clone has a single count. This sequence joins TRBV19 and TRBJ1-1; D call uncertain. From germline, CDR1 is LNHDA and CDR2 SQIVND (reference sequence). The ends were cut back, 8 bases at V and 11 bases at J, with 15 bases in the middle. CDR3 length: 11 residues. The CDR3 is CASGLGYVAFF. CDR3 bases: TGTGCCAGTGGGCTGGGGTACGTGGCTTTCTTT.